A selection of T cell receptor beta chains follows, all from one sample in a study of T cells after yellow fever vaccination. TCRdb reprocessed the 5' RACE reads with MiXCR, giving one entry per CDR3 protein. The sample includes hundreds of thousands of distinct CDR3 sequences, approximately 13% of them seen just once. The sample was PBMCs, taken on the day of the yellow fever booster vaccination. The receptors originated from a young man who received the YFV17D yellow fever vaccine. CDR3s include the opening cysteine and the closing phenylalanine or tryptophan. The D gene is left open where the match is weak. Clone size is shown for a subset of rows, as once, few, many or a class of expanded clone.

. . TRBJ1-1 TRBV9 TGTGCCAGCAGCGGGGCGAACACTGAAGCTTTCTTT CASSGANTEAFF
. many TRBJ2-7 TRBV20-1 TGCAGTGCTCGAAGCCCGGAGGGACAGCACAGGCAGTACTTC CSARSPEGQHRQYF
. . TRBJ2-7 TRBV6-5 TGTGCCAGCAGTCACGGACAGTCCTCCTACGAGCAGTACTTC CASSHGQSSYEQYF
TRBD2 . TRBJ2-1 TRBV20-1 TGCAGTGCTAGTCGTGGACTAGCGGGAGTGTACAATGAGCAGTTCTTC CSASRGLAGVYNEQFF
. . TRBJ2-7 TRBV27 TGTGCCAGCAGTTTATCGGGTGCGGGGACAGACTACGAGCAGTACTTC CASSLSGAGTDYEQYF
TRBD2 few TRBJ2-5 TRBV7-8 TGTGCCAGCAGCTTAGAGGCTAGCGGGATAAGAGAGACCCAGTACTTC CASSLEASGIRETQYF
. once TRBJ2-6 TRBV4-3 TGCGCCAGCAGCCCCGTGCCCCAGGCTGGGGCCAACGTCCTGACTTTC CASSPVPQAGANVLTF
TRBD1 . TRBJ1-5 TRBV5-1 TGCGCCAGCAGCTTGGCCGGACAGGGGCTAGGTCAGCCCCAGCATTTT CASSLAGQGLGQPQHF
TRBD1 few TRBJ2-5 TRBV6-1 TGTGCCAGCAGTGGAGACACAGGGGGCCGAGAGACCCAGTACTTC CASSGDTGGRETQYF
TRBD2 . TRBJ2-1 TRBV9 TGTGCCAGCAGCGCTTGGGGCGGGAGTGGTGAGCAGTTCTTC CASSAWGGSGEQFF
. . TRBJ2-3 TRBV28 TGTGCCAGCAGTTTTCCCAGTCACGATACGCAGTATTTT CASSFPSHDTQYF
. few TRBJ2-1 TRBV20-1 TGCAGTGCTAGTATCCCGGGGAGATCCTACAATGAGCAGTTCTTC CSASIPGRSYNEQFF
. . TRBJ2-7 TRBV19 TGTGCCAGTAGTATCGAGGACGGTTCCTACGAGCAGTACTTC CASSIEDGSYEQYF
TRBD2 few TRBJ2-5 TRBV5-1 TGCGCCAGCAGCTCCCTCCCCGGGGGGGGAGAGACCCAGTACTTC CASSSLPGGGETQYF
. few TRBJ1-1 TRBV7-2 TGTGCCAGCAGCCCAAAGGTTCAGGGTCTGGGGACTGAAGCTTTCTTT CASSPKVQGLGTEAFF
. few TRBJ1-3 TRBV12-3/TRBV12-4 TGTGCCAGCAGTTTTAAAGGACAGCTAAACTCTGGAAACACCATATATTTT CASSFKGQLNSGNTIYF
. few TRBJ2-3 TRBV29-1 TGCAGCGTCGGACGGAACACAGATACGCAGTATTTT CSVGRNTDTQYF
. few TRBJ2-1 TRBV9 TGTGCCAGCAGCCTCAGGGAATACAATGAGCAGTTCTTC CASSLREYNEQFF
TRBD2 few TRBJ2-1 TRBV20-1 TGCAGTGCTCGTAGCGGGACCTTGCGGCACAATGAGCAGTTCTTC CSARSGTLRHNEQFF
TRBD2 . TRBJ2-7 TRBV4-3 TGCGCCAGCAGCCAAGAACTCGGGCGGGAGGTCTCCTACGAGCAGTACTTC CASSQELGREVSYEQYF
. . TRBJ2-3 TRBV7-2 TGTGCCAGCAAAAGCGGGCAATCAGATACGCAGTATTTT CASKSGQSDTQYF
TRBD2 . TRBJ2-7 TRBV9 TGTGCCAGCAGCGTAGGGGGGGGGACTAGCGGGTCCTACGAGCAGTACTTC CASSVGGGTSGSYEQYF
. few TRBJ2-1 TRBV6-2/TRBV6-3 TGTGCCAGCAGTTACTCCTCTCTCTTCGCTGAGCATTTGTTCTTC CASSYSSLFAEHLFF
TRBD2 . TRBJ2-4 TRBV29-1 TGCAGCCGCCGAGGGCGGGAGGGCCTTGGCAAAAACATTCAGTACTTC CSRRGREGLGKNIQYF
TRBD2 many TRBJ2-1 TRBV12-3/TRBV12-4 TGTGCCGGAGGAAGCGGGAACGACAATGAGCAGTTCTTC CAGGSGNDNEQFF
TRBD2 . TRBJ2-3 TRBV25-1 TGTGCCAGCAGTGAATATGGACTAGCGGGAGGAGATACGCAGTATTTT CASSEYGLAGGDTQYF
TRBD2 many TRBJ2-1 TRBV20-1 TGCAGTGCCCGTCCCTCTAGCGGGATCAGCTCCTACAATGAGCAGTTCTTC CSARPSSGISSYNEQFF
TRBD2 . TRBJ2-3 TRBV12-5 TGTGCTAGTGGTTTGTCGGGACTAGGGGCCACAGATACGCAGTATTTT CASGLSGLGATDTQYF
TRBD2 . TRBJ2-5 TRBV9 TGTGCCAGCAGCGTAGCTAGCGGGGAGACCCAGTACTTC CASSVASGETQYF
. . TRBJ2-2 TRBV5-5 TGTGCCAGCACTCAAACGGTAGCAACCGGGGAGCTGTTTTTT CASTQTVATGELFF
. few TRBJ2-2 TRBV20-1 TGCAGTGCTCTCCAGACGATCACCGGGGAGCTGTTTTTT CSALQTITGELFF
. . TRBJ2-1 TRBV12-3/TRBV12-4 TGTGCCAGCAGTAACTTACAGGGCAATGAGCAGTTCTTC CASSNLQGNEQFF
. few TRBJ2-7 TRBV27 TGTGCCAGCAGTTCCTACACCAGGGTCTACTACTTC CASSSYTRVYYF
. . TRBJ2-2 TRBV20-1 TGCAGTGCGGCGGTCATGAACACCGGGGAGCCGTTTTTT CSAAVMNTGEPFF
. . TRBJ2-3 TRBV30 TGTGCCTGGAGTTTAGGTAGCCTTCAGTATTTT CAWSLGSLQYF
. . TRBJ2-5 TRBV4-2 TGTGCCAGCAGCCAAGGCGGGTCCCAAGAGACCCAGTACTTC CASSQGGSQETQYF
. few TRBJ2-3 TRBV20-1 TGCAGTGCCCGCCCTCCACTAGTCACAGATACGCAGTATTTT CSARPPLVTDTQYF
. few TRBJ2-2 TRBV7-2 TGTGCCAGCAGCCCCCAGAGGGGGGGCGGGGAGCTGTTTTTT CASSPQRGGGELFF
. few TRBJ2-5 TRBV6-6 TGTGCCAGCAGTGCCCACCAAGAGACCCAGTACTTC CASSAHQETQYF
. . TRBJ2-1 TRBV10-3 TGTGCCATCAGTGAGTCGACTAGAAGCTCCTACAATGAGCAGTTCTTC CAISESTRSSYNEQFF